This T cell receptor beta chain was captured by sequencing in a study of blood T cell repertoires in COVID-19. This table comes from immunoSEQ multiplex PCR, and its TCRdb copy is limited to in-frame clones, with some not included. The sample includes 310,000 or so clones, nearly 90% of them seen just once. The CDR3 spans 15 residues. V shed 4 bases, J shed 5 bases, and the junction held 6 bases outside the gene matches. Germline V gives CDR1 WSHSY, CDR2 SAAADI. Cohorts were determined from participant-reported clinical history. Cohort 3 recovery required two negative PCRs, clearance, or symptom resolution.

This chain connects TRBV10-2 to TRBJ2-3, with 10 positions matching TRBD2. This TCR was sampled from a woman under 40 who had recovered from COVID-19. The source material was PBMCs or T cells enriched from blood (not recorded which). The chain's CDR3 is CASSAAGGTQDTQYF. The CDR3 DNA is TGCGCCAGCAGTGCAGCGGGGGGGACTCAAGATACGCAGTATTTT.